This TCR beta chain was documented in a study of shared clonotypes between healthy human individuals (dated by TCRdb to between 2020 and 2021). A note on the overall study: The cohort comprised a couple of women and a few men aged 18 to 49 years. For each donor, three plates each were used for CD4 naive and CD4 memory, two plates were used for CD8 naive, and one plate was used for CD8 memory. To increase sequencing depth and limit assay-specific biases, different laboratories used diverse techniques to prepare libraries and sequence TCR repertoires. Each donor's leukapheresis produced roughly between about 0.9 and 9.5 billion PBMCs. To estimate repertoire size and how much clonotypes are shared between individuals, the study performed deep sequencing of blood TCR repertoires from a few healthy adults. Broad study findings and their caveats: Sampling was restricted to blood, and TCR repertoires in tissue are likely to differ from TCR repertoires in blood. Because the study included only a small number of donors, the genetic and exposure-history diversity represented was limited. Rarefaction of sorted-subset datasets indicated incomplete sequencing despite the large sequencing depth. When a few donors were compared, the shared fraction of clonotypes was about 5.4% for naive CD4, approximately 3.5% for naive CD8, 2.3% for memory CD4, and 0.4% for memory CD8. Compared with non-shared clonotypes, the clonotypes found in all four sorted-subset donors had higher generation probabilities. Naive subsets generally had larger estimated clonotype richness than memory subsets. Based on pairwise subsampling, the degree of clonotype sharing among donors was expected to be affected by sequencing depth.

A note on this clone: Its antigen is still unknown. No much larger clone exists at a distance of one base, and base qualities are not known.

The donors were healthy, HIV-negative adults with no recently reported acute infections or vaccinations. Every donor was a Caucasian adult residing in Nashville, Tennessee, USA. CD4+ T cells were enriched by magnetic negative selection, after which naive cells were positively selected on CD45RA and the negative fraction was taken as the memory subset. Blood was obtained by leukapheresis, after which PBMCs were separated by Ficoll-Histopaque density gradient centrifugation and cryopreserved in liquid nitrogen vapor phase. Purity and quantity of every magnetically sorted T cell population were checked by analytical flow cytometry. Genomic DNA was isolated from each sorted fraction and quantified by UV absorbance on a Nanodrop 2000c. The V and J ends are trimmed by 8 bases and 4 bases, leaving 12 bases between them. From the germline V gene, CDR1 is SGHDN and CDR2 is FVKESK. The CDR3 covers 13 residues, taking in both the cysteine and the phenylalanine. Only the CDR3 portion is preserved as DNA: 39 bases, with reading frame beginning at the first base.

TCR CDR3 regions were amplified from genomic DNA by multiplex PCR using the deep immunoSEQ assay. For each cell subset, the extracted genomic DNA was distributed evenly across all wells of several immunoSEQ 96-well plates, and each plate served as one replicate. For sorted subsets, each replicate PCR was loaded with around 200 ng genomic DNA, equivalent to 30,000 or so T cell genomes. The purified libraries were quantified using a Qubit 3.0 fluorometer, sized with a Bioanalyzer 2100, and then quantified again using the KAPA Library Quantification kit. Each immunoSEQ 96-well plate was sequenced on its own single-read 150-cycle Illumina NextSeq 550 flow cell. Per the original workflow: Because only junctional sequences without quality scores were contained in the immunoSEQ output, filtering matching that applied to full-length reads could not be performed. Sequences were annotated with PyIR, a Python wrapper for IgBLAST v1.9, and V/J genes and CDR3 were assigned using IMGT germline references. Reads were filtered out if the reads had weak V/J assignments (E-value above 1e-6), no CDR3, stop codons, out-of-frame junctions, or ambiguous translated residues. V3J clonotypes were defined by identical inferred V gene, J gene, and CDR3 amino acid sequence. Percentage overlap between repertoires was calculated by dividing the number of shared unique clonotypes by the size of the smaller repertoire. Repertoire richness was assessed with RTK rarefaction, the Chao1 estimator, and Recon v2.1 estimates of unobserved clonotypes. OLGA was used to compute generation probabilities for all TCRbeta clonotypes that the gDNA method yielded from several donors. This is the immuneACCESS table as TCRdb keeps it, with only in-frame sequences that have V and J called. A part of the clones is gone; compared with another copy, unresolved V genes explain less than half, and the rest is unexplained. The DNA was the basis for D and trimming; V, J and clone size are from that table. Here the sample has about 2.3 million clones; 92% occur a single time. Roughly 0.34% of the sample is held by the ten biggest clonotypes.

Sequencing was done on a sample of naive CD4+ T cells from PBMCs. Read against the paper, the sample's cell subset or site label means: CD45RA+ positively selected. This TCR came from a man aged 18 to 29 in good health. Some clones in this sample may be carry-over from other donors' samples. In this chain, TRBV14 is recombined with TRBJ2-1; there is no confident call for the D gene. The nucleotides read TGTGCCAGCGGTGGACGAGTTTACAATGAGCAGTTCTTC. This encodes CASGGRVYNEQFF. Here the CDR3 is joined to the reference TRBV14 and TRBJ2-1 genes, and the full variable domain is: EAGVTQFPSHSVIEKGQTVTLRCDPISGHDNLYWYRRVMGKEIKFLLHFVKESKQDESGMPNNRFLAERTGGTYSTLKVQPAELEDSGVYFCASGGRVYNEQFFGPGTRLTVL.